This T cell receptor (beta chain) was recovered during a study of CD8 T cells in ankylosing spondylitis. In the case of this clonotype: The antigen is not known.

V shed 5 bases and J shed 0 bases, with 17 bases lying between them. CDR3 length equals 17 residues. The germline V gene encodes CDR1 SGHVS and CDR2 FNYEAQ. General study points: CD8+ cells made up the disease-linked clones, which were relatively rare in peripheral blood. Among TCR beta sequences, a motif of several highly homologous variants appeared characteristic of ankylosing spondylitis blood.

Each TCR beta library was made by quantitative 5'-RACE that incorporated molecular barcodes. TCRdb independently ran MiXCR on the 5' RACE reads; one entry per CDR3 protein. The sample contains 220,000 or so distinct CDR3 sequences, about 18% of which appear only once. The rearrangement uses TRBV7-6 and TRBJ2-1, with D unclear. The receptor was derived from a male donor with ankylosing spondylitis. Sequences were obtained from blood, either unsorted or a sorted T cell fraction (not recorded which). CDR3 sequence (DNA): TGTGCCAGCAGCCTTACGGCCAGCCTCTCCTCCTACAATGAGCAGTTCTTC. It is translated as CASSLTASLSSYNEQFF.